This entry is about one T cell receptor (beta chain). It has no known antigen specificity. Within one base of it there is no much larger clone, and no base qualities were kept. The entire amount of isolated RNA was reverse transcribed using the High Capacity cDNA Reverse Transcription Kit, so the sequenced TCRB transcripts were expressed ones. Naive, central memory and regulatory T cell samples underwent deep immunoSEQ sequencing, averaging about 3.3 million total reads per sample. After sorted cells were lysed in RLT buffer, RNA was extracted with DNase-treated RNeasy Micro or Mini kits, with the choice depending on cell number. To prevent cross-contamination, every cell subset was processed on its own, while patient and healthy donor samples were processed together. The immunoSEQ multiplex PCR was used to amplify TCRB sequences from cDNA, generating 87-bp fragments that spanned the CDR3 region. The amplicons were sequenced using the Illumina HiSeq platform. Processing in the source paper ran as follows. Synthetic template baselines were used to correct PCR bias computationally, reads within Hamming distance 2 were collapsed together, and singletons that could not be merged were discarded. Reads were aligned to IMGT to assign V, D and J genes, CDR3 length, and insertions or deletions at six rearrangement sites. Within each subset, clonotype counts were normalized to the number of sorted cells before true diversity and Gini coefficients were calculated with the tcR R package. Repertoire sharing was quantified using the overlap coefficient calculated on TCRB nucleotide sequences. As a proxy for the pre-selection repertoire, out-of-frame TCRB sequences from naive cells were analyzed. TCRdb took over this immuneACCESS table, retaining in-frame rearrangements with V and J assigned. Such tables are incomplete; in checked studies, under half of the missing clones stem from an unresolved V gene, and the remainder is unexplained. D and trimming come from the DNA, and the V and J calls and clone size come from that table. Across this sample there are roughly 610,000 clones, with 15% to 17% seen only once. The ten largest clones represent about 0.097% of the sample.

This specimen comes from a study of beta chain features in type 1 diabetes (dated by TCRdb to about 2018). Background on the whole study: Mean age, gender distribution, total cell number and subset yield were not different between patients and healthy donors. Across all samples, fewer than 110,000,000 sorted cells were examined, and cell number per subset correlated strongly with RNA yield. Whereas all 30 or so donors provided naive and central memory subsets, regulatory and stem cell-like memory subsets were isolated from just 8 patients and about eight healthy donors. In the study, recently diagnosed type 1 diabetes patients and matched healthy donors were compared on the TCRB repertoires of their sorted circulating CD4+ T cell subsets.

Each donor gave one peripheral blood draw, approximately 120 mL on average, collected into heparinised tubes. A BD FACSAria II and a panel including CD45RO, CCR7, CD25, CD127, CD95 and CD27 were used to sort naive, central memory, regulatory and stem cell-like memory CD4+ T cells. A purity above 95% was achieved for all sorted populations. PBMCs were isolated immediately by Lymphoprep density gradient centrifugation and stained directly without culture. To minimize batch effects, samples were stained and sorted in pairs, one healthy donor with one patient per experiment. The CDR3 has 15 amino acids, counting the end cysteine and phenylalanine. Of the read, only the CDR3 DNA is kept; its 45 bases are in frame from base 1. The V and J ends are trimmed by 0 bases and 2 bases, leaving 13 bases between them. CDR1 and CDR2 (GTSNPN, SVGIG) derive from the germline V gene (reference sequence). Points the paper makes about the study in general: Because cDNA was sequenced instead of genomic DNA, activated cells with high expression could be over-represented, although the groups did not differ in activation or CD3 levels. A moderate but significant shortening of TCRB CDR3 length was observed in type 1 diabetes patients in all four CD4+ subsets. Shorter templates might be favored by PCR, yet because patient and control samples were amplified and corrected together, any such skew would affect both groups equally. Patients with type 1 diabetes made fewer insertions and deleted more nucleotides at VDJ recombination sites, implying thymic rearrangement abnormalities. HLA sub-analyses involved small numbers of individuals, so any influence of HLA type on TCRB rearrangement remained unresolved. Naive, central memory and regulatory TCRB repertoires appeared to be more alike among patients than among healthy donors.

The source of this sequence is a young man in good health. The sequence joins TRBV30 to TRBJ1-2; no D gene can be assigned with confidence. What was sequenced was naive CD4+ T cells from blood. The cell subset or site label here, explained by the study, means: true naive CD4+ T cells. The nucleotides are TGTGCCTGGAGTGTACGCGGAGGGCGAAACTATGGCTACACCTTC. This is translated as CAWSVRGGRNYGYTF.